This T cell receptor beta chain was retrieved from a study of patients and donors after allogeneic stem cell transplantation. The CDR3 loop spans 14 amino acids. The germline V and J ends were trimmed by 0 bases and 5 bases, with 8 bases remaining between them. CDR1 and CDR2 (germline): SGDLS, YYNGEE. TCRdb re-called the RT-PCR reads with MiXCR, one entry per CDR3 protein. The sample holds about 230,000 distinct CDR3 sequences, 11% to 15% seen once. Sequenced material: blood, either unsorted or a sorted T cell fraction (not recorded which). The receptor was derived from a human donor who was either an allogeneic HSCT recipient or a stem cell or donor lymphocyte infusion donor (not recorded which). It is not recorded whose cells these are; they may come from a transplant donor. The rearrangement uses TRBV9 and TRBJ2-2; D possibly corresponds to TRBD1 (6 bases). CDR3: CASSVVGGTGELFF. The CDR3 coding sequence is TGTGCCAGCAGCGTAGTAGGGGGAACCGGGGAGCTGTTTTTT.